Detailed here is one TCR beta chain. The antigen is unknown. The data derive from a study of T cells in Graves' hyperthyroidism and ophthalmopathy. The germline V and J ends were trimmed by 0 bases and 6 bases, with 9 bases remaining between them. This CDR3 contains 13 residues. Germline V gives CDR1 SGHTA, CDR2 FQGTGA. TCR beta CDR3 regions were amplified from RNA. During a first-round RT-PCR of the TCR CDR3, the HTBI primer set was used. TCRdb reanalysed the multiplex PCR reads using MiXCR and keeps one entry per CDR3 protein. The sample shows 500,000 to 700,000 distinct CDR3 sequences, around 15% of them seen only once. Study results and limitations: For ophthalmopathy, model prediction preceded onset by a median about 6.2 months. A 13 V-J model separated ophthalmopathy from stable hyperthyroidism.

Among the patients, aged 18 to 65, hyperthyroidism was newly diagnosed and had lasted under 2 months. Thyroid ultrasound, orbital computed tomography, clinical symptoms, and serum thyroxine and TRAb underpinned diagnoses. The genes are TRBV7-3 and TRBJ2-7; D is ambiguous. The clonotype was recovered from a woman aged 18-29 years with Graves' hyperthyroidism. The sequencing sample was made of blood. The CDR3, as DNA: TGTGCCAGCAGCTTAACCCTGGTCTCCGAGCAGTACTTC. Encoded protein: CASSLTLVSEQYF. The full variable domain, its missing parts supplied by reference TRBV7-3 and TRBJ2-7, is GAGVSQTPSNKVTEKGKYVELRCDPISGHTALYWYRQSLGQGPEFLIYFQGTGAADDSGLPNDRFFAVRPEGSVSTLKIQRTERGDSAVYLCASSLTLVSEQYFGPGTRLTVT.